This TCR beta chain originates from a study of vaccination and CD4 T cells after COVID-19. This clonotype was detected only once. Its antigen is still unknown. Treatment reported: roughly nine-day PBMC culture with coronavirus spike peptide pools or control peptides (ViraFEST assay). CDR1 is DFQATT and CDR2 is SNEGSKA in the germline V gene (reference sequence). This CDR3 comprises 12 residues. Oncomine TCR Beta short-read sequencing was applied to DNA from cultured CD4+ T cells. TCRdb called the PCR reads again in MiXCR, with one record for every CDR3 protein. In the table there are roughly 16,000 distinct CDR3 sequences, roughly 43% of which are singletons.

This chain links TRBV20-1 with TRBJ2-7; a possible D gene is TRBD2 (6 bases). This TCR came from a human donor who had recovered from COVID-19. This material consisted of CD4+ T cells from blood, cultured in vitro, taken before SARS-CoV-2 vaccination. The CDR3 DNA is TGCGGGGCTGCTAGCGACTCCTACGAGCAGTACTTC. This gives the protein CGAASDSYEQYF.